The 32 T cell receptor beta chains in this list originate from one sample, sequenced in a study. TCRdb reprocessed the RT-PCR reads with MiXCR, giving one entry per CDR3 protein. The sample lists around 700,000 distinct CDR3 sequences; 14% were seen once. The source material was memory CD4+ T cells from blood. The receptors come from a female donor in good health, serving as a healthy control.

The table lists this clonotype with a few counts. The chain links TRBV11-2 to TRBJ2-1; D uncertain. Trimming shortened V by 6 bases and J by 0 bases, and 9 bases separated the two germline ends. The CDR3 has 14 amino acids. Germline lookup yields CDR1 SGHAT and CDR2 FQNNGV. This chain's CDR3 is CASRGVTSYNEQFF. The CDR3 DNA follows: TGTGCCAGCAGGGGCGTGACCTCCTACAATGAGCAGTTCTTC.

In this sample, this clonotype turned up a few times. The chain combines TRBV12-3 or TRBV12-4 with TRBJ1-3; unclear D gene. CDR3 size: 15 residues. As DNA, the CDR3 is TGTGCATCTGCTAGTCTAGTCGCGATTGGAAACACCATATATTTT. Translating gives CASASLVAIGNTIYF.

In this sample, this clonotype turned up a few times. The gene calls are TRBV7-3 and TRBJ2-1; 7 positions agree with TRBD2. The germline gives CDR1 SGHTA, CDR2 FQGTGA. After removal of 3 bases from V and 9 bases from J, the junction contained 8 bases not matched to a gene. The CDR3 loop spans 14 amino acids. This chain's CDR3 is CASSFTSGAREQFF. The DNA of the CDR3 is TGTGCCAGCAGCTTTACAAGCGGGGCCCGTGAGCAGTTCTTC.

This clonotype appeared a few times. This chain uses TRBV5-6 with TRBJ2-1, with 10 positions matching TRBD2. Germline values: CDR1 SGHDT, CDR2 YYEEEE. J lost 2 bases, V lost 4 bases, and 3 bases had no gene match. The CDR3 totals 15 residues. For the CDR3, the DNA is TGTGCCAGCAGCCCGGGACTAGCGCCCTACAATGAGCAGTTCTTC. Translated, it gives CASSPGLAPYNEQFF.

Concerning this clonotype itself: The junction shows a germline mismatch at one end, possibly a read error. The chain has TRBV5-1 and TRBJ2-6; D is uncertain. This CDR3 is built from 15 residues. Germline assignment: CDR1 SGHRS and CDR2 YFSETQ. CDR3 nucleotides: TGCACCAGCAGCTTCACGAGCTCTGGGGCCAACGTCCTGACTTTC. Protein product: CTSSFTSSGANVLTF.

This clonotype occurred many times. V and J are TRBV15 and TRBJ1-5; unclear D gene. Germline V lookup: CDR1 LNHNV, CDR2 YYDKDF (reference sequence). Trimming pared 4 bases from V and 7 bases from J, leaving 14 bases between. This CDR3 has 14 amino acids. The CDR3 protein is CATSIADRLQPQHF. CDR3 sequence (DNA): TGTGCCACCAGCATCGCCGATAGGCTACAGCCCCAGCATTTT.

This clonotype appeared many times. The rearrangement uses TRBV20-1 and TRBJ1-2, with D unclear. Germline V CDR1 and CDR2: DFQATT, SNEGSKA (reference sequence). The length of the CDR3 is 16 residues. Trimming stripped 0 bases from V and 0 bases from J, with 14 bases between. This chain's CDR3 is CSARELIPQANYGYTF. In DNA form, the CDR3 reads TGCAGTGCTAGAGAACTAATTCCCCAAGCTAACTATGGCTACACCTTC.

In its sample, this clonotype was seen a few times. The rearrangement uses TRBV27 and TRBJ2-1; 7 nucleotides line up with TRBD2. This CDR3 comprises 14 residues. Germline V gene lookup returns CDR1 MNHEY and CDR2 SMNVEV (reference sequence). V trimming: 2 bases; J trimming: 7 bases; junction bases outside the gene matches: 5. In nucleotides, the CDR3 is TGTGCCAGCAGTTTAGTTCGGGGAGGGAATGAGCAGTTCTTC. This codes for CASSLVRGGNEQFF.

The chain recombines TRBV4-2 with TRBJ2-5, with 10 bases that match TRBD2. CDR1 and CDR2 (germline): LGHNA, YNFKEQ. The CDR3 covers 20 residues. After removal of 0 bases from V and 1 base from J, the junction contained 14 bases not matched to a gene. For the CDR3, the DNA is TGTGCCAGCAGCCAAGATGTTCATAGCGGGAGGCGGGGGTCCCAAGAGACCCAGTACTTC. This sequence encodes CASSQDVHSGRRGSQETQYF.

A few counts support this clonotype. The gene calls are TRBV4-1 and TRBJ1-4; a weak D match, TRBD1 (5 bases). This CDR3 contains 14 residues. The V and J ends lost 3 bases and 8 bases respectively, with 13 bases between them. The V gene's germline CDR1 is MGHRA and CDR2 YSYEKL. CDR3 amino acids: CASSQGGAGEKLFF. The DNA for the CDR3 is TGCGCCAGCAGCCAGGGTGGGGCGGGCGAAAAACTGTTTTTT.

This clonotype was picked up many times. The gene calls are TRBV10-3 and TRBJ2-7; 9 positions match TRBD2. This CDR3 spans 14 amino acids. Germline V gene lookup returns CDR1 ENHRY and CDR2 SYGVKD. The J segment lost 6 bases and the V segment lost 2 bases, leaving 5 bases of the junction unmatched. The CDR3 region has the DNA TGTGCCATCAGTGAGACAGCGGGAGGAGGCGAGCAGTACTTC. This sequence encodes CAISETAGGGEQYF.

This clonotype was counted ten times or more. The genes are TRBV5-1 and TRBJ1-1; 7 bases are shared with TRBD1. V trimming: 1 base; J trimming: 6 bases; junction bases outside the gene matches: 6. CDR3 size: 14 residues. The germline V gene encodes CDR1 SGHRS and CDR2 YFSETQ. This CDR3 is CASSLNRQGPEAFF. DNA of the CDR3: TGCGCCAGCAGCTTGAACCGACAGGGTCCTGAAGCTTTCTTT.

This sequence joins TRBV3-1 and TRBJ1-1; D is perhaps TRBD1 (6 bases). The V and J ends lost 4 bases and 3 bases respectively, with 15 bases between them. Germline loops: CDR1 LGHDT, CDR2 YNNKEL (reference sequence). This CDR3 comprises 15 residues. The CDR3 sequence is CASSPDRRLHTEAFF. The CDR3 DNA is TGTGCCAGCAGCCCTGACAGGCGGTTGCACACTGAAGCTTTCTTT.

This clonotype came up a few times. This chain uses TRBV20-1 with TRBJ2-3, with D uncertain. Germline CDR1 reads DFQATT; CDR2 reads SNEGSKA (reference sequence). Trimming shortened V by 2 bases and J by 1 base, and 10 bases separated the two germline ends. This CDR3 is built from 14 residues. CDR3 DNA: TGCAGTGCTAGAAGCCTAACAGGCACAGATACGCAGTATTTT. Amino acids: CSARSLTGTDTQYF.

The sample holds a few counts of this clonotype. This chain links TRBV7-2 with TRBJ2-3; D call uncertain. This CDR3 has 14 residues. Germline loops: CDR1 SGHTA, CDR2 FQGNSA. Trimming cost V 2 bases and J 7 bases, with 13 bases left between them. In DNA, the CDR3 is TGTGCCAGCAGCTTAAGTTCCAGAGAGAATACGCAGTATTTT. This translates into CASSLSSRENTQYF. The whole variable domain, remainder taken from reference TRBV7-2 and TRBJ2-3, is GAGVSQSPSNKVTEKGKDVELRCDPISGHTALYWYRQSLGQGLEFLIYFQGNSAPDKSGLPSDRFSAERTGGSVSTLTIQRTQQEDSAVYLCASSLSSRENTQYFGPGTRLTVL.

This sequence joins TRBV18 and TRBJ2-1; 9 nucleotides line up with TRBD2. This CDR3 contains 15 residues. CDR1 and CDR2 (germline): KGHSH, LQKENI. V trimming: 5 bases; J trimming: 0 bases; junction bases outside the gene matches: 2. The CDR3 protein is CASSVAGVSYNEQFF. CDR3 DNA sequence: TGTGCCAGCTCAGTAGCGGGAGTCTCCTACAATGAGCAGTTCTTC.

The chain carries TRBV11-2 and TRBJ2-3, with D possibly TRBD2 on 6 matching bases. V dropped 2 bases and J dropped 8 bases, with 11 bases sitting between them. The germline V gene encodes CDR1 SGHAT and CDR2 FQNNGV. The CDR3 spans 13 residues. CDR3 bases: TGTGCCAGCAGCTTACAATCAGCGGGTACGCAGTATTTT. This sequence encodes CASSLQSAGTQYF.

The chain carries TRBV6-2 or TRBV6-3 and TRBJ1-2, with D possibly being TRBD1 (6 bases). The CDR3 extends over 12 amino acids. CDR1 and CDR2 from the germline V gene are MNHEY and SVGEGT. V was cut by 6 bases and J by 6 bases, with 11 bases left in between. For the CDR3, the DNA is TGTGCCAGCAGCCGTGACAGGAATGGCTACACCTTC. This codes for CASSRDRNGYTF.

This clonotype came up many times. CDR3 loop: CASSEIGLAIRNEQFF. For the CDR3, the DNA is TGTGCCAGCAGTGAAATAGGACTAGCGATCCGCAATGAGCAGTTCTTC. This sequence joins TRBV25-1 and TRBJ2-1; 9 positions match TRBD2. The CDR3 consists of 16 residues. Trimming at V came to 2 bases and at J to 6 bases, leaving 8 bases not matched to a gene. Germline CDR1 MGHDK, CDR2 SYGVNS.

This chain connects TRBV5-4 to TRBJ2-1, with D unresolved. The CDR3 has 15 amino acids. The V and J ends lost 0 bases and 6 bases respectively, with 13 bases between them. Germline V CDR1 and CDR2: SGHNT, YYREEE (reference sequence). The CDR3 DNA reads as TGTGCCAGCAGCTTGGTTCAGGCCACGGGCAATGAGCAGTTCTTC. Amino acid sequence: CASSLVQATGNEQFF.

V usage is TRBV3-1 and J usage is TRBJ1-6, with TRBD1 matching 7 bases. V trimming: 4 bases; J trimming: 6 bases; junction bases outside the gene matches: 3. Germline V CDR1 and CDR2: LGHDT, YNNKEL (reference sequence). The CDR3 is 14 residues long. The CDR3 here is CASSPTGFNSPLHF. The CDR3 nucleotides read TGTGCCAGCAGCCCGACAGGGTTTAATTCACCCCTCCACTTT.

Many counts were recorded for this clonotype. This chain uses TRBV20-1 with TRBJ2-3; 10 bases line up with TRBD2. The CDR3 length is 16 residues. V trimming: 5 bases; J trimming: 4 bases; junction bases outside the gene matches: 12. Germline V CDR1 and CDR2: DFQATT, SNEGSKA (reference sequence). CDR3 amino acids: CSALAGEGGRADTQYF. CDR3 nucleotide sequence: TGCAGTGCTCTAGCGGGAGAGGGGGGACGTGCAGATACGCAGTATTTT.

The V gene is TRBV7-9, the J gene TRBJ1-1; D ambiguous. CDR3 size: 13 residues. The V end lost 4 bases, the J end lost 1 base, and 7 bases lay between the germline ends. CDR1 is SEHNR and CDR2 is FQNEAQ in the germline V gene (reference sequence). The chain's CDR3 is CASSWVTNTEAFF. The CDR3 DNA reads TGTGCCAGCAGCTGGGTTACGAACACTGAAGCTTTCTTT.

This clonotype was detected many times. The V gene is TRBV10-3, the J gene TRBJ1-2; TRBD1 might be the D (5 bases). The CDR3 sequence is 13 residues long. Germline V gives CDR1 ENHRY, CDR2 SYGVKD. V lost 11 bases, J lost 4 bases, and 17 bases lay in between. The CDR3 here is CAGRSSGAYGYTF. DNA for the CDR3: TGTGCCGGCCGATCTTCCGGGGCCTATGGCTACACCTTC.

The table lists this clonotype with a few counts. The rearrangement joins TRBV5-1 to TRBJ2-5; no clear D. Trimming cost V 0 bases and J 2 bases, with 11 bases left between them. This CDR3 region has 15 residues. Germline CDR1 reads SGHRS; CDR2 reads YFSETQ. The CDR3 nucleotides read TGCGCCAGCAGCTTGGCCATTAGTCCACAAGAGACCCAGTACTTC. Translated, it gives CASSLAISPQETQYF.

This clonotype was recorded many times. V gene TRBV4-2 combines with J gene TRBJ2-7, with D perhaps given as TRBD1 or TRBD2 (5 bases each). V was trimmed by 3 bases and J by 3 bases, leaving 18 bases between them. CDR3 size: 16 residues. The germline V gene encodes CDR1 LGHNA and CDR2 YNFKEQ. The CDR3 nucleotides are TGTGCCAGCAGCCACAACCCCTCCGAGGGGCACTACGAGCAGTACTTC. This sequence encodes CASSHNPSEGHYEQYF.

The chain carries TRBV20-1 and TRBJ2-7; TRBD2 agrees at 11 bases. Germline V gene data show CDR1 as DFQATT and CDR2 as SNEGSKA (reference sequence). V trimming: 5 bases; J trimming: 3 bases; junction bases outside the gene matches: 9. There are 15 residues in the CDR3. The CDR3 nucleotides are TGCAGTGCTGGGCACGGGACTAGCGGAAACTACGAGCAGTACTTC. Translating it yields CSAGHGTSGNYEQYF.

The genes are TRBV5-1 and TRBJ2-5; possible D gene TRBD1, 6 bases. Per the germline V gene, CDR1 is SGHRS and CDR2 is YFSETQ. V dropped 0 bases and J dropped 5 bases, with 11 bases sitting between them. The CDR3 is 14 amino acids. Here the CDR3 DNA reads TGCGCCAGCAGCTTGGGGGACACTGGCGAGACCCAGTACTTC. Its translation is CASSLGDTGETQYF.

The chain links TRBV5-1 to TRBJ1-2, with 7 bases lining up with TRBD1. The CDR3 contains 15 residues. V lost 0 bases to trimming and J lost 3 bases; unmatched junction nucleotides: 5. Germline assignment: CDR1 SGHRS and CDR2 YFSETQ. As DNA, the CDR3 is TGCGCCAGCAGCTTGGAACAGGGGAATTACTATGGCTACACCTTC. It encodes CASSLEQGNYYGYTF.

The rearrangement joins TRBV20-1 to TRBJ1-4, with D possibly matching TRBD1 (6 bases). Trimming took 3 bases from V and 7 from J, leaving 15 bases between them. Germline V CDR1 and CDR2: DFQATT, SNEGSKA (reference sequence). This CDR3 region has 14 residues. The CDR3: CSARNRVGGEKLFF. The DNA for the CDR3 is TGCAGTGCTAGGAACAGGGTCGGAGGTGAAAAACTGTTTTTT.

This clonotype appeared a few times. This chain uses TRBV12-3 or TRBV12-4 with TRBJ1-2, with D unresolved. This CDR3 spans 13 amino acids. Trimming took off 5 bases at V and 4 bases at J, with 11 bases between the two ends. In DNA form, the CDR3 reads TGTGCCAGCAGTAACCTTAGAGGCTATGGCTACACCTTC. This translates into CASSNLRGYGYTF.

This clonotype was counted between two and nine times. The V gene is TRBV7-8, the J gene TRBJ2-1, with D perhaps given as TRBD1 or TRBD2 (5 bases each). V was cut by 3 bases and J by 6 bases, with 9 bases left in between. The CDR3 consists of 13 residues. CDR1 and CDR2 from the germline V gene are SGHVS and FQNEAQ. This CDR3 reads CASSFGTVNEQFF. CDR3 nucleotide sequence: TGTGCCAGCAGCTTCGGGACCGTCAATGAGCAGTTCTTC.